The 17 T cell receptor beta chains listed next were all sequenced from one sample in a study of T cell responses to AZD1222 COVID-19 vaccine. Sequencing used immunoSEQ multiplex PCR; TCRdb keeps in-frame clones, though not all of them. The sample yields 200,000 to 300,000 clones, 85% to 95% seen once. The input for sequencing was peripheral blood, taken on day 0 of AZD1222 vaccination. The receptor set was obtained from an adult in good health.

The J gene is TRBJ1-6, the V gene TRBV2, with D perhaps TRBD1 (5 bases). V lost 3 bases and J 10 bases, leaving 16 bases between the germline ends. The V gene's germline CDR1 is SNHLY and CDR2 FYNNEI. This CDR3 has 15 residues. DNA of the CDR3: TGTGCCAGCAGTGAGTCTGGGGGGTTGGTCTCACCCCTCCACTTT. Translation: CASSESGGLVSPLHF.

The chain carries TRBV18 and TRBJ2-3; D is unclear. The V end lost 2 bases, the J end lost 2 bases, and 11 bases lay between the germline ends. This CDR3 comprises 15 residues. Germline CDR1 KGHSH, CDR2 LQKENI. CDR3 loop: CASSPRAEYTDTQYF. The CDR3 region has the DNA TGTGCCAGCTCACCAAGGGCAGAATACACAGATACGCAGTATTTT.

The J gene is TRBJ1-4, the V gene TRBV5-5; tentatively, D is TRBD1 (5 bases). Trimming removed 1 base from V and 8 bases from J, with 9 bases in between. Germline values: CDR1 SGHKS, CDR2 YYEKEE (reference sequence). The CDR3 loop spans 13 amino acids. CDR3 in amino acids: CASSLQGWEKLFF. CDR3 sequence (DNA): TGTGCCAGCAGCTTGCAGGGTTGGGAAAAACTGTTTTTT.

This chain connects TRBV7-9 to TRBJ1-1; TRBD1 might be the D (6 bases). This CDR3 contains 14 residues. Germline V gene lookup returns CDR1 SEHNR and CDR2 FQNEAQ (reference sequence). Trimming stripped 3 bases from V and 2 bases from J, with 10 bases between. The CDR3 coding sequence is TGTGCCAGCAGCTTGGGACATTCCAACACTGAAGCTTTCTTT. It translates to CASSLGHSNTEAFF.

The chain has TRBV28 and TRBJ2-1; TRBD2 aligns across 11 bases. Trimming at V came to 10 bases and at J to 12 bases, leaving 17 bases not matched to a gene. This CDR3 contains 15 residues. Per the germline V gene, CDR1 is MDHEN and CDR2 is SYDVKM. The CDR3 protein is CATPPGLAVGGGQFF. CDR3 bases: TGTGCCACCCCCCCGGGACTAGCGGTCGGAGGTGGGCAGTTCTTC.

This chain uses TRBV4-1 with TRBJ2-2; the D gene is possibly TRBD1 (6 bases). The germline V gene has CDR1 MGHRA and CDR2 YSYEKL. Between the trimmed V and J ends, which lost 4 bases and 3 bases, there was a span of 12 bases. This CDR3 contains 15 residues. The CDR3 reads CASSPLGGHTGELFF. The CDR3, as DNA: TGCGCCAGCAGCCCTCTAGGGGGTCACACCGGGGAGCTGTTTTTT.

The J gene is TRBJ1-1, the V gene TRBV14; D remains unclear. V was pared by 7 bases and J by 3 bases, with 15 bases between. This CDR3 spans 14 amino acids. In germline, CDR1 is SGHDN, CDR2 FVKESK. This CDR3 is CASTRTARDTEAFF. CDR3 coding DNA: TGTGCCAGCACCAGGACGGCGAGGGACACTGAAGCTTTCTTT. Using reference TRBV14 and TRBJ1-1 for the parts outside the CDR3, the full variable domain is EAGVTQFPSHSVIEKGQTVTLRCDPISGHDNLYWYRRVMGKEIKFLLHFVKESKQDESGMPNNRFLAERTGGTYSTLKVQPAELEDSGVYFCASTRTARDTEAFFGQGTRLTVV.

The chain carries TRBV5-1 and TRBJ2-5; TRBD1 matches at 10 bases. The V gene's germline CDR1 is SGHRS and CDR2 YFSETQ. Unmatched junction bases numbered 4, after V lost 4 bases and J lost 4 bases. This CDR3 has 14 amino acids. The CDR3 region is CASSRGQGRETQYF. The CDR3 region has the DNA TGCGCCAGCAGCAGGGGACAGGGGAGAGAGACCCAGTACTTC.

This chain uses TRBV4-1 with TRBJ1-5; unclear D gene. Trimming stripped 2 bases from V and 8 bases from J, with 13 bases between. CDR1 and CDR2 from the germline V gene are MGHRA and YSYEKL. The length of the CDR3 is 14 residues. The CDR3 coding sequence is TGCGCCAGCAGCCAACCCGGCCGGCTAAAGCCCCAGCATTTT. Amino acid sequence: CASSQPGRLKPQHF.

The genes are TRBV10-1 and TRBJ2-3, with D hard to call. Trimming pared 8 bases from V and 2 bases from J, leaving 5 bases between. This CDR3 contains 11 residues. From germline, CDR1 is WNHNN and CDR2 SYGVQD (reference sequence). The CDR3 here is CASGNTDTQYF. The CDR3 nucleotides read TGCGCCAGCGGCAACACAGATACGCAGTATTTT.

J is TRBJ1-6 and V is TRBV4-3, with 7 bases identical to TRBD1. The V segment lost 0 bases and the J segment 9 bases; nucleotides outside the gene matches: 5. Germline V gene lookup returns CDR1 LGHNA and CDR2 YSLEER. The CDR3 is 15 residues long. CDR3 protein: CASSQDSAGGSPLHF. CDR3 nucleotide sequence: TGCGCCAGCAGCCAAGATTCTGCAGGGGGTTCACCCCTCCACTTT.

This chain uses TRBV7-2 with TRBJ1-2, with no clear D. This CDR3 comprises 13 residues. Trimming pared 5 bases from V and 8 bases from J, leaving 15 bases between. Germline CDR1 and CDR2: SGHTA and FQGNSA. The CDR3 here is CASSLRMGSGYTF. The CDR3 DNA follows: TGTGCCAGCAGCCTTAGAATGGGGAGCGGCTACACCTTC.

The gene calls are TRBV13 and TRBJ2-5, with D tentatively TRBD2 (6 bases). V was trimmed by 5 bases and J by 0 bases, leaving 22 bases between them. The CDR3 loop spans 18 amino acids. Germline lookup yields CDR1 PRHDT and CDR2 FYEKMQ (reference sequence). In nucleotides, the CDR3 is TGTGCCAGCAGCCCTGGGGCGCAGGGCGGGAAAGACCAAGAGACCCAGTACTTC. Protein sequence: CASSPGAQGGKDQETQYF.

The chain couples TRBV11-2 to TRBJ2-1, with TRBD2 as a possible D gene (5 bases). This CDR3 comprises 17 residues. The germline V gene has CDR1 SGHAT and CDR2 FQNNGV. Trimming removed 4 bases from V and 0 bases from J, with 16 bases in between. CDR3 coding DNA: TGTGCCAGCAGCTCCCGGGGAGCGTTGAGCTCCTACAATGAGCAGTTCTTC. Its protein is CASSSRGALSSYNEQFF.

The rearrangement uses TRBV18 and TRBJ2-6, with D hard to call. CDR1 is KGHSH, CDR2 LQKENI, per germline. V dropped 4 bases and J dropped 0 bases, with 13 bases sitting between them. The CDR3 sequence is 17 residues long. CDR3 amino acids: CASSRLPVSSGANVLTF. The CDR3 DNA reads TGTGCCAGCTCACGACTGCCGGTTTCCTCTGGGGCCAACGTCCTGACTTTC.

V usage is TRBV30 and J usage is TRBJ1-1; a possible D gene is TRBD1 (6 bases). V lost 3 bases to trimming and J lost 6 bases, with 20 bases between them. The CDR3 has 15 amino acids. Germline V gives CDR1 GTSNPN, CDR2 SVGIG (reference sequence). The CDR3: CAWRDRQMGYAEAFF. DNA of the CDR3: TGTGCCTGGAGGGACAGACAGATGGGATACGCTGAAGCTTTCTTT.

The chain's CDR3 is CASSQTEVEQFF. The CDR3 DNA reads as TGTGCCAGCAGCCAGACAGAAGTTGAGCAGTTCTTC. The J gene is TRBJ2-1, the V gene TRBV12-3 or TRBV12-4, with D possibly being TRBD1 (5 bases). This CDR3 spans 12 amino acids. Trimming left V 6 bases short and J 9 bases short, with 12 bases between.